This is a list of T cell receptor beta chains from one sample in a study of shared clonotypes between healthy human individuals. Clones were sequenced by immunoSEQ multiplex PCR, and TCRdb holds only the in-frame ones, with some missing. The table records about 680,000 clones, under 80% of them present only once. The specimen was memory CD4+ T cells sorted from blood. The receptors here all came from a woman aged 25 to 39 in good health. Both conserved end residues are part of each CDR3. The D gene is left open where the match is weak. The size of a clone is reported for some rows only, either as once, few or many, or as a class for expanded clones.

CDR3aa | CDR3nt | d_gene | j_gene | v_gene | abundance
CASSGADQPQHF | TGTGCCAGCAGTGGCGCGGATCAGCCCCAGCATTTT | . | TRBJ1-5 | TRBV25-1 | .
CAIRGRGETQYF | TGTGCCATCAGGGGACGGGGGGAGACCCAGTACTTC | . | TRBJ2-5 | TRBV10-3 | .
CASSLAAGTSSETQYF | TGTGCCAGCAGCTTAGCAGCGGGGACTAGCTCGGAGACCCAGTACTTC | TRBD2 | TRBJ2-5 | TRBV7-8 | .
CASREETQYF | TGCGCCAGCAGGGAAGAGACCCAGTACTTC | . | TRBJ2-5 | TRBV5-1 | .
CAWSLKVAGELFF | TGTGCCTGGAGTCTTAAAGTGGCCGGGGAGCTGTTTTTT | . | TRBJ2-2 | TRBV30 | once
CASRLAGIYEQYF | TGTGCCAGCCGACTAGCGGGGATCTACGAGCAGTACTTC | TRBD2 | TRBJ2-7 | TRBV28 | .
CASSQGSSGAYNEQFF | TGTGCCAGCAGCCAAGGGTCTAGCGGGGCCTACAATGAGCAGTTCTTC | TRBD2 | TRBJ2-1 | TRBV4-2 | .
CASSLNPPQAGGGNEQFF | TGTGCCAGCAGCTTAAACCCCCCACAGGCGGGAGGCGGGAATGAGCAGTTCTTC | TRBD2 | TRBJ2-1 | TRBV7-7 | .
CASQTGANNYGYTF | TGTGCCAGCCAGACAGGGGCGAATAACTATGGCTACACCTTC | TRBD1 | TRBJ1-2 | TRBV28 | .
CASSLARDSGANVLTF | TGCGCCAGCAGCTTGGCAAGAGACTCTGGGGCCAACGTCCTGACTTTC | . | TRBJ2-6 | TRBV5-1 | .
CASSDYLNQPQHF | TGTGCCAGCAGTGATTATCTGAATCAGCCCCAGCATTTT | . | TRBJ1-5 | TRBV6-1 | .
CASSDGQGNTGELFF | TGTGCCAGCAGTGACGGACAGGGGAACACCGGGGAGCTGTTTTTT | TRBD1 | TRBJ2-2 | TRBV6-4 | .
CASSYSGEGSEQFF | TGTGCCAGCAGCTATAGCGGGGAGGGGAGCGAGCAGTTCTTC | TRBD2 | TRBJ2-1 | TRBV7-3 | few
CASSESAVGLPQHF | TGCGCCAGCAGTGAGTCGGCGGTTGGGCTGCCCCAGCATTTT | . | TRBJ1-5 | TRBV10-2 | .
CASGPRTGAQHF | TGTGCCAGCGGACCGAGAACCGGGGCCCAGCATTTT | . | TRBJ1-5 | TRBV28 | .
CASSINGGTEAFF | TGTGCCAGTAGTATTAACGGGGGGACTGAAGCTTTCTTT | . | TRBJ1-1 | TRBV19 | .
CASRDGQGLNSPLHF | TGTGCCAGCAGGGATGGACAGGGGCTGAATTCACCCCTCCACTTT | TRBD1 | TRBJ1-6 | TRBV28 | .
CASSPEFKETQYF | TGCGCCAGCAGCCCCGAGTTCAAGGAGACCCAGTACTTC | . | TRBJ2-5 | TRBV5-1 | .